Following are 19 T cell receptor beta chains from one sample sequenced in a study of T cells in Graves' hyperthyroidism and ophthalmopathy. RNA transcripts were the template for amplifying TCR beta CDR3 regions. The TCR CDR3 first-round RT-PCR relied on the HTBI primer set. TCRdb analysed the multiplex PCR reads with MiXCR anew, one entry per CDR3 protein. The table shows about 700,000 distinct CDR3 sequences, with about 45% occurring only once. Sequencing used peripheral blood or thyroid tissue (not recorded which). The receptors were sampled from an adult man with Graves' disease, either hyperthyroidism or ophthalmopathy (not recorded which).

This chain uses TRBV7-3 with TRBJ2-7; possibly TRBD2 for D (5 bases). The germline V gene encodes CDR1 SGHTA and CDR2 FQGTGA. This CDR3 has 15 amino acids. Trimming stripped 3 bases from V and 3 bases from J, with 15 bases between. The chain's CDR3 is CASSFMTGKHYEQYF. CDR3 DNA: TGTGCCAGCAGCTTTATGACGGGAAAACACTACGAGCAGTACTTC.

This clonotype showed up many times. V usage is TRBV29-1 and J usage is TRBJ1-4, with D perhaps matching TRBD1 (5 bases). CDR3 length equals 12 residues. Looked up from germline, CDR1 is SQVTM and CDR2 is ANQGSEA. Trimming took 0 bases from V and 15 from J, leaving 14 bases between them. Here the CDR3 reads CSVEDQGARVFF. The CDR3, as DNA: TGCAGCGTTGAAGATCAAGGGGCAAGGGTGTTTTTT.

There are many counts of this clonotype. The chain joins TRBV24-1 to TRBJ2-5; D is unresolved. With 3 bases removed from V and 2 bases from J, the gap between germline ends came to 12 bases. This CDR3 region has 15 residues. Per the germline V gene, CDR1 is KGHDR and CDR2 is SFDVKD. DNA of the CDR3: TGTGCCACCAGTGATCCCCTCCGGCAGCAAGAGACCCAGTACTTC. This sequence encodes CATSDPLRQQETQYF.

This clonotype was seen more than once but under ten times. The chain uses TRBV7-8 and TRBJ1-2; D is ambiguous. V lost 3 bases and J lost 5, with 7 bases in between. This CDR3 comprises 12 residues. CDR1 and CDR2 from the germline V gene are SGHVS and FQNEAQ. This CDR3 is CASSLEQYGYTF. The CDR3 DNA sequence: TGTGCCAGCAGCTTGGAACAGTATGGCTACACCTTC.

V and J are TRBV7-9 and TRBJ1-1; D is unresolved. This CDR3 comprises 13 residues. CDR1 is SEHNR and CDR2 is FQNEAQ in the germline V gene (reference sequence). With 8 bases removed from V and 1 base from J, the gap between germline ends came to 11 bases. The CDR3: CASPPGPNTEAFF. The DNA of the CDR3 is TGTGCCAGCCCCCCCGGTCCGAACACTGAAGCTTTCTTT.

Of note for this clonotype: A much larger clonotype is one base distant, so this may be a read error. V and J are TRBV7-9 and TRBJ1-6; D is undetermined. The CDR3 is 15 residues long. Germline CDR1 SEHNR, CDR2 FQNEAQ (reference sequence). In nucleotides, the CDR3 is TGTGCCAGCAGCTTAATGAGCTCCTATATTTCACCCCTCCACTTT. Its protein product is CASSLMSSYISPLHF.

In its sample, this clonotype was seen many times. V is TRBV29-1 and J is TRBJ2-5; D assignment may be TRBD1 or TRBD2 (5 bases each). The CDR3 has 12 residues. Per germline, CDR1 SQVTM and CDR2 ANQGSEA. Deletions cut 7 bases from V and 3 bases from J, with 12 bases between. CDR3 coding DNA: TGCAGCGCCGGGGACGGAAAAGAGACCCAGTACTTC. Protein sequence: CSAGDGKETQYF.

This clonotype has ten or more counts. The V and J genes are TRBV25-1 and TRBJ1-6; D is possibly TRBD1 (5 bases). V was trimmed by 5 bases and J by 7 bases, leaving 15 bases between them. Germline CDR1 MGHDK, CDR2 SYGVNS. The CDR3 consists of 15 residues. CDR3 nucleotide sequence: TGTGCCAGCAGTCCTCCGGGACGGCTAAATTCACCCCTCCACTTT. Translated, it gives CASSPPGRLNSPLHF.

This clonotype turned up a few times. The V call is TRBV6-6, the J call TRBJ1-1; D may be TRBD1 (5 bases). The CDR3 consists of 16 residues. Deletions cut 6 bases from V and 1 base from J, with 18 bases between. From germline, CDR1 is MNHNY and CDR2 SVGAGI (reference sequence). The CDR3 DNA follows: TGTGCCAGCAGGGCTTTGGGGGACGGCTCGAACACTGAAGCTTTCTTT. It translates to CASRALGDGSNTEAFF.

This chain uses TRBV7-2 with TRBJ2-2, with D possibly TRBD2 on 6 matching bases. Germline CDR1 reads SGHTA; CDR2 reads FQGNSA. The CDR3 sequence is 18 residues long. V lost 4 bases and J 6 bases, leaving 24 bases between the germline ends. The CDR3 DNA follows: TGTGCCAGCAGCTCCAATCGGAGGGGTTTGGCCGGCGCCGGGGAGCTGTTTTTT. The encoded protein is CASSSNRRGLAGAGELFF. Full variable domain (outside the CDR3, taken from reference TRBV7-2 and TRBJ2-2): GAGVSQSPSNKVTEKGKDVELRCDPISGHTALYWYRQSLGQGLEFLIYFQGNSAPDKSGLPSDRFSAERTGGSVSTLTIQRTQQEDSAVYLCASSSNRRGLAGAGELFFGEGSRLTVL.

A note on this clonotype: A much larger clonotype is one base distant, so this may be a read error. The chain carries TRBV7-9 and TRBJ2-5, with 9 bases identical to TRBD2. There are 14 residues in the CDR3. Per germline, CDR1 SEHNR and CDR2 FQNEAQ (reference sequence). DNA for the CDR3: TGTGCCAGCAGCTTCCTAGCGGGGCAAGAGGCCCAGTACTTC. It codes for CASSFLAGQEAQYF.

The chain couples TRBV9 to TRBJ2-7, with D possibly being TRBD2 (6 bases). V was shortened by 0 bases and J by 0 bases, with 13 bases between the two germline ends. CDR1 and CDR2 from the germline V gene are SGDLS and YYNGEE. The CDR3 is 16 residues long. CDR3 residues: CASSVEDSGLSYEQYF. The CDR3 nucleotides read TGTGCCAGCAGCGTAGAGGATAGCGGCCTCTCCTACGAGCAGTACTTC.

This clonotype was seen at least ten times. The chain carries TRBV15 and TRBJ2-7, with D possibly being TRBD1 (5 bases). Per germline, CDR1 LNHNV and CDR2 YYDKDF (reference sequence). V was clipped by 0 bases and J by 4 bases, with 13 bases between them. The CDR3 has 15 residues. The CDR3 reads CATSRESRVGYEQYF. CDR3 nucleotide sequence: TGTGCCACCAGCAGAGAAAGCAGGGTGGGTTACGAGCAGTACTTC.

The rearrangement links TRBV2 to TRBJ1-6; TRBD1 agrees at 9 bases. The ends lost 6 bases at V and 6 bases at J; junction bases unmatched: 9. The germline CDR1 and CDR2 sequences are SNHLY and FYNNEI. This CDR3 is built from 16 residues. The CDR3 reads CASRGQGMFSNSPLHF. CDR3 DNA sequence: TGTGCCAGCAGAGGACAGGGGATGTTTAGTAATTCACCCCTCCACTTT.

The gene calls are TRBV20-1 and TRBJ2-7; 11 bases are a match to TRBD2. Unmatched junction bases numbered 3, after V lost 1 base and J lost 1 base. CDR3 size: 15 residues. Germline assignment: CDR1 DFQATT and CDR2 SNEGSKA (reference sequence). CDR3 region: CSARAGLAASYEQYF. The CDR3, as DNA: TGCAGTGCTAGAGCGGGACTAGCGGCGTCCTACGAGCAGTACTTC.

The chain recombines TRBV5-1 with TRBJ1-1; TRBD1 matches at 8 bases. Germline trimming cut 0 bases from V and 5 bases from J; bases unmatched to any gene: 6. Looked up from germline, CDR1 is SGHRS and CDR2 is YFSETQ. The CDR3 runs to 15 residues. CDR3 sequence reads: CASSLVLTGGTEAFF. CDR3 nucleotides: TGCGCCAGCAGCTTGGTCCTAACAGGGGGAACTGAAGCTTTCTTT.

This clonotype was detected many times. The gene calls are TRBV11-2 and TRBJ1-1; D gene unclear. CDR3 length equals 14 residues. Germline V CDR1 and CDR2: SGHAT, FQNNGV. Deletions cut 3 bases from V and 1 base from J, with 9 bases between. Here the CDR3 reads CASSFGRTNTEAFF. As DNA, the CDR3 is TGTGCCAGCAGCTTCGGGAGGACGAACACTGAAGCTTTCTTT.

This clonotype was seen repeatedly, ten times or more. The rearrangement links TRBV2 to TRBJ1-3; the D gene is possibly TRBD1 (6 bases). Germline V CDR1 and CDR2: SNHLY, FYNNEI. The CDR3 is made up of 13 amino acids. V dropped 6 bases and J dropped 4 bases, with 10 bases sitting between them. The CDR3 sequence is CASRRTEGNTIYF. For the CDR3, the DNA is TGTGCCAGCAGGAGGACAGAGGGAAACACCATATATTTT.

This chain joins TRBV7-2 and TRBJ2-7, with D possibly called TRBD1 or TRBD2 (5 bases each). V was shortened by 3 bases and J by 0 bases, with 15 bases between the two germline ends. Germline values: CDR1 SGHTA, CDR2 FQGNSA. This CDR3 is 16 amino acids long. The CDR3, as DNA: TGTGCCAGCAGCTTGGAGCCGGGACCGAGCTCCTACGAGCAGTACTTC. Amino acid sequence: CASSLEPGPSSYEQYF.